This T cell receptor (beta chain) originates from a study of blood T cell repertoires in COVID-19. Across the whole study: The United States, Italy and Spain provided the acute and convalescent COVID-19 samples. T cells, B-cell-depleted T cells, or PBMCs provided the cDNA or gDNA that served as material.

The V gene lost 5 bases and the J gene lost 4 bases, with 18 bases spanning the gap. The CDR3 extends over 15 amino acids. CDR1 is SGHTA, CDR2 FQGNSA, per germline. In the original analysis: Amplification with reference gene primers provided the estimates of nucleated cell counts. Assay used: immunoSEQ multiplex PCR; TCRdb lists only in-frame clones, some missing. For V, J and clone size, that table is used; D and trimming come from the DNA. The sample shows roughly 150,000 clones, approximately 80% of them seen only once. This clonotype originated in a man aged 55 to 70 with acute or convalescent COVID-19. The rearrangement uses TRBV7-2 and TRBJ2-7; unclear D gene. Material: peripheral blood. The CDR3 sequence: CASSLTSQGFYEQYF. The CDR3 DNA follows: TGTGCCAGCAGCCTGACAAGCCAAGGATTTTACGAGCAGTACTTC.